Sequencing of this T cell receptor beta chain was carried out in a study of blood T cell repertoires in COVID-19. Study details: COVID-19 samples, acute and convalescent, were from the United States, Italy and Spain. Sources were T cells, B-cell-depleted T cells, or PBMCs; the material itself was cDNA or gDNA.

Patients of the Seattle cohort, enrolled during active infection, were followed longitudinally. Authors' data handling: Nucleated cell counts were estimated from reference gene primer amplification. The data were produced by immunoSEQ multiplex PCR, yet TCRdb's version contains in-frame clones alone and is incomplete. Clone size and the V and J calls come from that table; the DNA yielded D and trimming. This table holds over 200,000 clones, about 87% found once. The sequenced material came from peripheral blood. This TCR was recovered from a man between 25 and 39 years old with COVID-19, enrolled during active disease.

CDR3 amino acids: CATSRDSASLTRGELFF. CDR3 coding DNA: TGTGCCACCAGCAGAGATTCCGCCTCATTGACCAGGGGGGAGCTGTTTTTT. The chain carries TRBV15 and TRBJ2-2; D remains unclear. CDR3 size: 17 residues. Germline V CDR1 and CDR2: LNHNV, YYDKDF (reference sequence). The V end was cut by 0 bases, the J end by 8 bases, with 19 bases between. The complete variable domain, with remaining parts taken from reference TRBV15 and TRBJ2-2, reads DAMVIQNPRYQVTQFGKPVTLSCSQTLNHNVMYWYQQKSSQAPKLLFHYYDKDFNNEADTPDNFQSRRPNTSFCFLDIRSPGLGDTAMYLCATSRDSASLTRGELFFGEGSRLTVL.